This T cell receptor beta chain is drawn from a study of identical twins. TCRdb redid the calling of the 5' RACE reads with MiXCR, one entry per CDR3 protein. The data contain about 530,000 distinct CDR3 sequences, about 20% of them singletons. Germline V CDR1 and CDR2: MNHNS, SASEGT. Trimming took 10 bases from V and 2 from J; bases not matched to a gene: 5. CDR3 length equals 14 residues. Only a few counts were recorded for this clonotype. The antigen is undetermined. Overall study findings and caveats: The analysis was cross-sectional rather than longitudinal within donors. Compared with unrelated sharing, twin-shared out-of-frame alpha sequences had more low-probability sequences.

These data were also reused for a study on yellow fever vaccine responses in identical twins.

Sample: CD4+ T cells sorted from blood. This sequence originates from a woman aged 18-35 years in good health. This chain connects TRBV6-1 to TRBJ2-5; the match to TRBD2 covers 12 bases. The CDR3 region is CATGLAGPQETQYF. CDR3 in DNA: TGTGCCACTGGACTAGCGGGGCCACAAGAGACCCAGTACTTC.